The 27 T cell receptor beta chains below were found in one sample sequenced in a study of immune evolution from preneoplasia to lung adenocarcinoma. Sequenced by immunoSEQ multiplex PCR; TCRdb stores in-frame clones only, minus some. The table records some 6,100 clones, roughly 84% of them present only once. Sample: FFPE lung adenocarcinoma in situ tissue. The receptors were gathered from a donor of 70 years or more with lung adenocarcinoma.

V usage is TRBV7-2 and J usage is TRBJ2-2, with D uncertain. This CDR3 is 14 amino acids long. Germline lookup yields CDR1 SGHTA and CDR2 FQGNSA. V was pared by 1 base and J by 6 bases, with 9 bases between. The CDR3 spells CASSLEVAAGELFF. CDR3 nucleotides: TGTGCCAGCAGCTTAGAGGTGGCGGCCGGGGAGCTGTTTTTT.

This sequence joins TRBV6-5 and TRBJ2-3; the D gene is possibly TRBD2 (6 bases). CDR1 and CDR2 from the germline V gene are MNHEY and SVGAGI. The CDR3 is made up of 15 amino acids. V lost 6 bases, J lost 0 bases, and 13 bases lay in between. CDR3 in amino acids: CASSDGAGSTDTQYF. The DNA of the CDR3 is TGTGCCAGCAGCGACGGGGCGGGAAGCACAGATACGCAGTATTTT.

The rearrangement joins TRBV7-2 to TRBJ2-7, with a weak D call TRBD2 (5 bases). Per germline, CDR1 SGHTA and CDR2 FQGNSA. Trimming pared 2 bases from V and 5 bases from J, leaving 19 bases between. This CDR3 is built from 16 residues. The DNA for the CDR3 is TGTGCCAGCAGCTTATGGTCAGCCCCAGCGGAACACGAGCAGTACTTC. Its protein is CASSLWSAPAEHEQYF.

The V call is TRBV9, the J call TRBJ2-2; maybe TRBD1 (6 bases). Per the germline V gene, CDR1 is SGDLS and CDR2 is YYNGEE. The CDR3 is 15 residues long. The germline V and J ends were trimmed by 3 bases and 1 base, with 10 bases remaining between them. This chain's CDR3 is CASSAGTLNTGELFF. The CDR3 DNA reads TGTGCCAGCAGCGCCGGGACACTGAACACCGGGGAGCTGTTTTTT.

V gene TRBV27 combines with J gene TRBJ2-1; TRBD1 matches at 7 bases. Trimming removed 5 bases from V and 5 bases from J; junction bases left unmatched: 6. Germline assignment: CDR1 MNHEY and CDR2 SMNVEV (reference sequence). The CDR3 extends over 14 amino acids. The CDR3 here is CASSRTGGNNEQFF. In DNA form, the CDR3 reads TGTGCCAGCAGTAGGACAGGAGGTAACAATGAGCAGTTCTTC.

The rearrangement uses TRBV5-1 and TRBJ2-2; possibly TRBD1 for D (6 bases). Germline-derived CDR1 and CDR2 are SGHRS and YFSETQ. The CDR3 extends over 16 amino acids. V gave up 5 bases and J gave up 2 bases, with 16 bases separating them. The CDR3 DNA reads as TGCGCCAGCAGTCTGGTAGGGGGTGCCAACACCGGGGAGCTGTTTTTT. Protein sequence: CASSLVGGANTGELFF.

The chain combines TRBV11-2 with TRBJ2-1; a possible D gene is TRBD2 (5 bases). Trimming removed 1 base at V and 0 bases at J, with 7 bases between. The CDR3 length is 15 residues. Germline V gene data show CDR1 as SGHAT and CDR2 as FQNNGV. CDR3 loop: CASSLAGSSYNEQFF. Here the CDR3 DNA reads TGTGCCAGCAGCTTAGCGGGGAGCTCCTACAATGAGCAGTTCTTC. Using reference TRBV11-2 and TRBJ2-1 for the parts outside the CDR3, the full variable domain is EAGVAQSPRYKIIEKRQSVAFWCNPISGHATLYWYQQILGQGPKLLIQFQNNGVVDDSQLPKDRFSAERLKGVDSTLKIQPAKLEDSAVYLCASSLAGSSYNEQFFGPGTRLTVL.

This clone has only one observation. The V call is TRBV5-4, the J call TRBJ2-5; 9 nucleotides line up with TRBD2. The V segment lost 1 base and the J segment 2 bases; nucleotides outside the gene matches: 6. This CDR3 spans 16 amino acids. Germline CDR1 is SGHNT and CDR2 is YYREEE (reference sequence). The CDR3 DNA sequence: TGTGCCAGCAGCTTGACTAGCGGGTACCTGCAAGAGACCCAGTACTTC. This encodes CASSLTSGYLQETQYF.

The rearrangement links TRBV5-1 to TRBJ2-5; 8 bases align to TRBD1. TRBJ2-7 matches the DNA end more closely, so the J call is doubtful. Germline assignment: CDR1 SGHRS and CDR2 YFSETQ. CDR3 length equals 15 residues. The CDR3 loop is CASSPPGGAYYEQYF. The DNA of the CDR3 is TGCGCCAGCAGCCCTCCAGGGGGCGCTTACTACGAGCAGTACTTC.

This clone was detected a few times. The genes are TRBV19 and TRBJ1-1; 9 nucleotides line up with TRBD1. Germline-derived CDR1 and CDR2 are LNHDA and SQIVND (reference sequence). V lost 2 bases and J lost 1; bases outside the gene matches: 8. The CDR3 is 17 residues long. CDR3 protein: CASSIIQGARGNTEAFF. DNA of the CDR3: TGTGCCAGTAGTATAATACAGGGGGCGAGGGGGAACACTGAAGCTTTCTTT.

This chain connects TRBV27 to TRBJ2-7, with 12 nucleotides matching TRBD2. The J segment lost 4 bases and the V segment lost 5 bases, leaving 3 bases of the junction unmatched. This CDR3 region has 14 residues. Germline V gives CDR1 MNHEY, CDR2 SMNVEV (reference sequence). CDR3: CASSAGLAGYEQYF. The CDR3 nucleotides are TGTGCCAGCAGTGCAGGACTAGCGGGGTACGAGCAGTACTTC.

The CDR3 loop reads CASRDSRNEKLFF. The CDR3 DNA is TGCGCCAGCAGGGACAGCCGTAATGAAAAACTGTTTTTT. The chain joins TRBV5-1 to TRBJ1-4, with D possibly matching TRBD1 (6 bases). The CDR3 loop spans 13 amino acids. The ends were cut back, 5 bases at V and 4 bases at J, with 9 bases in the middle. Germline assignment: CDR1 SGHRS and CDR2 YFSETQ.

This chain's CDR3 is CASSLPGRRETQYF. Here the CDR3 DNA reads TGTGCCAGCAGCTTACCCGGGAGGAGAGAGACCCAGTACTTC. The V call is TRBV7-9, the J call TRBJ2-5, with 7 positions matching TRBD2. The V gene end was trimmed by 2 bases and the J gene end by 4 bases; junction bases not matched to a gene: 4. Germline CDR1 and CDR2: SEHNR and FQNEAQ (reference sequence). CDR3 length: 14 residues.

The table lists this clone with a count of one. V gene TRBV4-1 combines with J gene TRBJ1-3; D unresolved. V was trimmed by 4 bases and J by 0 bases, leaving 10 bases between them. Germline lookup yields CDR1 MGHRA and CDR2 YSYEKL. CDR3 size: 15 residues. The CDR3 DNA sequence: TGCGCCAGCAGCCCCTACAGCAACTCTGGAAACACCATATATTTT. It translates to CASSPYSNSGNTIYF.

In this sample, this clone turned up once. V and J are TRBV6-5 and TRBJ2-3, with TRBD2 as a possible D gene (5 bases). CDR3 length: 14 amino acids. CDR1 and CDR2 from the germline V gene are MNHEY and SVGAGI. Trimming took 2 bases from V and 10 from J, leaving 16 bases between them. CDR3 bases: TGTGCCAGCAGTTACGGCTTGAGTGGGAGTTCGCAGTATTTT. Protein sequence: CASSYGLSGSSQYF.

Worth noting for this clone: Other nucleotide sequences from this sample produce the same CDR3. V and J are TRBV11-3 and TRBJ2-3; 8 bases agree with TRBD1. V gave up 5 bases and J gave up 0 bases; unmatched junction bases: 4. This CDR3 is built from 15 residues. CDR1 and CDR2 from the germline V gene are SGHNT and YENEEA. CDR3 sequence (DNA): TGTGCCAGCAGCCCCCGGACAGGGAGCACAGATACGCAGTATTTT. Amino acids: CASSPRTGSTDTQYF.

To note about this clone: Its ends do not fully match the called genes, so a read error is possible. This chain links TRBV5-1 with TRBJ1-5; 9 bases align to TRBD1. Germline CDR1 SGHRS, CDR2 YFSETQ. CDR3 length equals 16 residues. CDR3 sequence reads: CVSSLVPGTGYQPQHF. Here the CDR3 DNA reads TGCGTCAGCAGCTTGGTTCCCGGGACAGGGTATCAGCCCCAGCATTTT.

The V and J genes are TRBV27 and TRBJ2-1; no clear D gene. Trimming left V 6 bases short and J 6 bases short, with 12 bases between. CDR1 and CDR2 from the germline V gene are MNHEY and SMNVEV (reference sequence). CDR3 size: 13 residues. For the CDR3, the DNA is TGTGCCAGCAGCCCCCTTAGTTTCAATGAGCAGTTCTTC. Its translation: CASSPLSFNEQFF.

This clone was detected once. The chain joins TRBV20-1 to TRBJ2-7, with D perhaps TRBD2 (6 bases). There are 11 residues in the CDR3. CDR1 and CDR2 from the germline V gene are DFQATT and SNEGSKA (reference sequence). V was shortened by 3 bases and J by 6 bases, with 9 bases between the two germline ends. Written as DNA, the CDR3 is TGCAGTGCTAGCAGGGACTCCGAGCAGTACTTC. Translation gives CSASRDSEQYF.

This clone turned up a few times. The chain has TRBV6-5 and TRBJ1-5; no reliable D call. The ends were cut back, 0 bases at V and 1 base at J, with 7 bases in the middle. This CDR3 has 15 residues. Germline V CDR1 and CDR2: MNHEY, SVGAGI. The CDR3 spells CASSYSGRSNQPQHF. DNA for the CDR3: TGTGCCAGCAGTTACTCGGGCAGAAGCAATCAGCCCCAGCATTTT.

This clone appeared a few times. The chain is built from TRBV7-9 and TRBJ1-2, with unresolved D. This CDR3 region has 13 residues. The V and J ends lost 2 bases and 2 bases respectively, with 6 bases between them. Looked up from germline, CDR1 is SEHNR and CDR2 is FQNEAQ (reference sequence). The CDR3: CASSLQENYGYTF. CDR3 DNA: TGTGCCAGCAGCTTACAGGAAAACTATGGCTACACCTTC.

The V gene is TRBV5-6, the J gene TRBJ1-1; tentative D call: TRBD1 (5 bases). Looked up from germline, CDR1 is SGHDT and CDR2 is YYEEEE. V lost 3 bases and J 11 bases, leaving 11 bases between the germline ends. The CDR3 is made up of 11 amino acids. Here the CDR3 DNA reads TGTGCCAGCAGCTATGGGGGGTTGGCTTTCTTT. It is translated as CASSYGGLAFF.

The rearrangement joins TRBV7-8 to TRBJ2-3; tentative D call: TRBD2 (5 bases). In germline, CDR1 is SGHVS, CDR2 FQNEAQ. The CDR3 spans 16 residues. Trimming removed 2 bases from V and 4 bases from J, with 16 bases in between. This CDR3 reads CASSLSHGERPDTQYF. DNA of the CDR3: TGTGCCAGCAGCTTATCCCACGGGGAGCGTCCAGATACGCAGTATTTT. The full variable domain, completed using reference TRBV7-8 and TRBJ2-3, is GAGVSQSPRYKVAKRGQDVALRCDPISGHVSLFWYQQALGQGPEFLTYFQNEAQLDKSGLPSDRFFAERPEGSVSTLKIQRTQQEDSAVYLCASSLSHGERPDTQYFGPGTRLTVL.

The chain carries TRBV27 and TRBJ2-1; 7 nucleotides align to TRBD1. The CDR3 has 15 residues. V dropped 4 bases and J dropped 0; count of bases not matched to a gene: 3. Germline V gene sequence: CDR1 MNHEY, CDR2 SMNVEV (reference sequence). CDR3 sequence (DNA): TGTGCCAGCAGTTCCAGGGGGAGCTCCTACAATGAGCAGTTCTTC. This gives the protein CASSSRGSSYNEQFF.

The V gene is TRBV4-1, the J gene TRBJ2-7, with D perhaps matching TRBD1 (6 bases). This CDR3 has 13 residues. Trimming stripped 4 bases from V and 11 bases from J, with 18 bases between. CDR1 and CDR2 from the germline V gene are MGHRA and YSYEKL. The CDR3 nucleotides are TGCGCCAGCAGCCGAGATATCCGGGACAAGGAGTACTTC. Residues: CASSRDIRDKEYF.

This clone was counted between two and nine times. The genes are TRBV7-9 and TRBJ2-6; no reliable D call. V was trimmed by 6 bases and J by 4 bases, leaving 10 bases between them. There are 14 residues in the CDR3. From germline, CDR1 is SEHNR and CDR2 FQNEAQ (reference sequence). DNA for the CDR3: TGTGCCAGCAGTTTTGCCGAGGGGGCCAACGTCCTGACTTTC. Translation gives CASSFAEGANVLTF.

The chain is built from TRBV27 and TRBJ2-5; 8 bases line up with TRBD1. Looked up from germline, CDR1 is MNHEY and CDR2 is SMNVEV (reference sequence). The CDR3 contains 13 residues. The V gene end was trimmed by 6 bases and the J gene end by 5 bases; junction bases not matched to a gene: 5. The CDR3 sequence: CASRQGVGETQYF. The CDR3 DNA follows: TGTGCCAGCAGACAGGGGGTGGGGGAGACCCAGTACTTC.